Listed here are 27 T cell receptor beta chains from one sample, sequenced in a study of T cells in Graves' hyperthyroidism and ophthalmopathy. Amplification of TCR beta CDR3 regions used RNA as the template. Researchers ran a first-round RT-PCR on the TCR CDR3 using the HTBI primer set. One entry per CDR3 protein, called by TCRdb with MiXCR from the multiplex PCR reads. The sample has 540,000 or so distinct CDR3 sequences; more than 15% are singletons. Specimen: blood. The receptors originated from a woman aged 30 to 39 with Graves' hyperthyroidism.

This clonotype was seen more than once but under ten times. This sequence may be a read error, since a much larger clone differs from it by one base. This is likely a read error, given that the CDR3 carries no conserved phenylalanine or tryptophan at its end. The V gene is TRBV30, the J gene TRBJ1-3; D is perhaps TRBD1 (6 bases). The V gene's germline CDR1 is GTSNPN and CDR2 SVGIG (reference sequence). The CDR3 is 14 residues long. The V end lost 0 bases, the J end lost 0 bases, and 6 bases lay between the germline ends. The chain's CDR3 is CAWSVGGSGNTIYL. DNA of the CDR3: TGTGCCTGGAGTGTAGGGGGCTCTGGAAACACCATATATCTT.

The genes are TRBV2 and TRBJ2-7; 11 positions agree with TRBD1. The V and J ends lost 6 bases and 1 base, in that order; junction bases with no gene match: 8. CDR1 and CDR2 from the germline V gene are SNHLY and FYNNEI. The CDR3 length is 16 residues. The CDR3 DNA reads TGTGCCAGCAGCGACGGAGGGACAGGGGGTTCCTACGAGCAGTACTTC. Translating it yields CASSDGGTGGSYEQYF.

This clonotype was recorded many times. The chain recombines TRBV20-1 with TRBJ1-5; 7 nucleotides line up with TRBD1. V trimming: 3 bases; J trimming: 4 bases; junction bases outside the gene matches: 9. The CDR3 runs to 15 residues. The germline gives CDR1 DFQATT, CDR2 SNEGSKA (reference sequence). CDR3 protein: CSASPTGQRNQPQHF. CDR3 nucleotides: TGCAGTGCTAGCCCCACGGGACAGCGAAATCAGCCCCAGCATTTT.

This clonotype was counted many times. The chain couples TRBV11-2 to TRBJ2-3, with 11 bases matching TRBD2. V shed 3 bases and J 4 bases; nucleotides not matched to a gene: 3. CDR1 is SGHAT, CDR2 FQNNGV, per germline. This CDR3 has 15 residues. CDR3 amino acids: CASSLGLAASDTQYF. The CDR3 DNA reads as TGTGCCAGCAGCTTGGGACTAGCGGCGTCAGATACGCAGTATTTT.

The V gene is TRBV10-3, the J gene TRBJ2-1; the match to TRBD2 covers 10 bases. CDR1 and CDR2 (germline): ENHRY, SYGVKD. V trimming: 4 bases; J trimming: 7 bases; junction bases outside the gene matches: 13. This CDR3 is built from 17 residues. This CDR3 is CAISVSSGLASANEQFF. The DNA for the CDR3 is TGTGCCATCAGTGTTTCATCGGGACTAGCGAGTGCGAATGAGCAGTTCTTC.

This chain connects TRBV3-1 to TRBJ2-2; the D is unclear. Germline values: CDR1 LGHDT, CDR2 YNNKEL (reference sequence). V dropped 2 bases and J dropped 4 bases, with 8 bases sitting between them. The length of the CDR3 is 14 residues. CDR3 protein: CASSQFSSTGELFF. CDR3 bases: TGTGCCAGCAGCCAATTCTCCAGCACCGGGGAGCTGTTTTTT.

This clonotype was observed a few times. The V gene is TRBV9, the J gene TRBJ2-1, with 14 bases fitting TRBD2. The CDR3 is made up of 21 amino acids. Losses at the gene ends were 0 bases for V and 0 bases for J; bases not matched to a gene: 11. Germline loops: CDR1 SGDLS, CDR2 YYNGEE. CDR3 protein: CASSVVDRGLAGASSYNEQFF. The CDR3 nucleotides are TGTGCCAGCAGCGTAGTAGATAGGGGACTAGCGGGGGCCAGCTCCTACAATGAGCAGTTCTTC.

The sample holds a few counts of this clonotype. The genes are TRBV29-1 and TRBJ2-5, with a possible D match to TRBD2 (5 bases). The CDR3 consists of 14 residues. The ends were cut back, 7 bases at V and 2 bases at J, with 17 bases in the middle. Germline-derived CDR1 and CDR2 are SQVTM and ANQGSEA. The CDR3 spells CSGAGVPPQETQYF. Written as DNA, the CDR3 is TGCAGCGGGGCCGGGGTTCCGCCTCAAGAGACCCAGTACTTC.

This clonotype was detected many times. The chain's CDR3 is CASSQGRQAWDEQYF. Here the CDR3 DNA reads TGTGCCAGCAGCCAAGGTCGTCAGGCGTGGGACGAGCAGTACTTC. The chain joins TRBV3-1 to TRBJ2-7, with unresolved D. The V end was cut by 1 base, the J end by 5 bases, with 15 bases between. Germline CDR1 reads LGHDT; CDR2 reads YNNKEL (reference sequence). The CDR3 sequence is 15 residues long.

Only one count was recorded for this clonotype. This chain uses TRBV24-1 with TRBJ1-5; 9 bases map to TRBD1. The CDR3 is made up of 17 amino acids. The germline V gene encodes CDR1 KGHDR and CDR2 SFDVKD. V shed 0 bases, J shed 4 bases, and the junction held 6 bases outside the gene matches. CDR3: CATSDLPRDRANQPQHF. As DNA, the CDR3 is TGTGCCACCAGTGATTTGCCACGGGACAGGGCGAATCAGCCCCAGCATTTT.

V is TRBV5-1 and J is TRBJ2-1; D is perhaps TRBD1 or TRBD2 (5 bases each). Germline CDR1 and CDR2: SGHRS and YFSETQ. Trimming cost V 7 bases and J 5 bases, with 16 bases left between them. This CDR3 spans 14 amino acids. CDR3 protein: CASDRGTRDNEQFF. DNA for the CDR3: TGCGCCAGCGACCGTGGGACCCGAGACAATGAGCAGTTCTTC. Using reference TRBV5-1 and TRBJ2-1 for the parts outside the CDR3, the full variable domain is KAGVTQTPRYLIKTRGQQVTLSCSPISGHRSVSWYQQTPGQGLQFLFEYFSETQRNKGNFPGRFSGRQFSNSRSEMNVSTLELGDSALYLCASDRGTRDNEQFFGPGTRLTVL.

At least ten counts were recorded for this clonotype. The CDR3 DNA reads as TGTGCCAGCAGTTCACCTCTAGCGGGGCCCTACGAGCAGTACTTC. This codes for CASSSPLAGPYEQYF. This rearrangement joins TRBV27 to TRBJ2-7; 9 nucleotides line up with TRBD2. Germline CDR1 is MNHEY and CDR2 is SMNVEV (reference sequence). V was clipped by 4 bases and J by 2 bases; unmatched bases: 6. The CDR3 length is 15 residues.

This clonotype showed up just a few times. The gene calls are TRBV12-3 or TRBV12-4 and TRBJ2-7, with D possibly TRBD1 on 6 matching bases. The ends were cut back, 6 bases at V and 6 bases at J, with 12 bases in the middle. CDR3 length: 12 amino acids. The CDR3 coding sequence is TGTGCCAGCAGACACACAGGGTTCGAGCAGTACTTC. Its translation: CASRHTGFEQYF.

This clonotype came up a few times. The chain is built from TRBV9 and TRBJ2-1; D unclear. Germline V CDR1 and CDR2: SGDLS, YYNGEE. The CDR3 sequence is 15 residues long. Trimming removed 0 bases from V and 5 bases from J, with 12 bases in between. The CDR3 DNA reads TGTGCCAGCAGCGTAGCCCCGGGTAGCCACAATGAGCAGTTCTTC. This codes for CASSVAPGSHNEQFF. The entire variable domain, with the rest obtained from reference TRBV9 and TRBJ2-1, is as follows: DSGVTQTPKHLITATGQRVTLRCSPRSGDLSVYWYQQSLDQGLQFLIQYYNGEERAKGNILERFSAQQFPDLHSELNLSSLELGDSALYFCASSVAPGSHNEQFFGPGTRLTVL.

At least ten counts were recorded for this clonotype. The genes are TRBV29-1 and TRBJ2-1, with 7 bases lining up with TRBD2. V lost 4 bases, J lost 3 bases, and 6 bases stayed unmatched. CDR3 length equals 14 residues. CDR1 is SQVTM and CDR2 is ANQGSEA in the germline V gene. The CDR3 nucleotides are TGCAGCGTTGGGCGGGAGTCGATCTACAATGAGCAGTTCTTC. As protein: CSVGRESIYNEQFF.

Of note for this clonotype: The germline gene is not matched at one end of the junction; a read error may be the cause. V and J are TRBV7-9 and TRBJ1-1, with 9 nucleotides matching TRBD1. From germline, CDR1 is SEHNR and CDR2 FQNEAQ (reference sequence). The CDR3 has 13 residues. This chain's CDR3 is CASRGQGNAEAFF. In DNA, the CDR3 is TGTGCCAGCAGAGGACAGGGGAACGCTGAAGCTTTCTTT.

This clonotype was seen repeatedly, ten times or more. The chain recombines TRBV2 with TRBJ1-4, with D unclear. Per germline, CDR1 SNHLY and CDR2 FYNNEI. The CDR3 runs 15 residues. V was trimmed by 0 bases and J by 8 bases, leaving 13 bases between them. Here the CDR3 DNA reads TGTGCCAGCAGTGAAGCAAAAACAGTTGGGGAAAAACTGTTTTTT. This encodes CASSEAKTVGEKLFF.

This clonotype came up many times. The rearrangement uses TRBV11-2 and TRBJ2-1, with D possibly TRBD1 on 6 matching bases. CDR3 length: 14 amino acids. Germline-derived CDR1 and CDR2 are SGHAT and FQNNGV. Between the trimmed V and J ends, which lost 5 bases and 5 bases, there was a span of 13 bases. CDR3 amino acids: CASSPTQGDNEQFF. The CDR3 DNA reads TGTGCCAGCAGCCCGACACAGGGAGACAATGAGCAGTTCTTC.

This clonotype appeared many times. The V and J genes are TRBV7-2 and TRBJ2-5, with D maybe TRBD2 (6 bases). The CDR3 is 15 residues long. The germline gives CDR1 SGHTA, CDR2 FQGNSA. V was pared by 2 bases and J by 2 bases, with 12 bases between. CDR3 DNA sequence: TGTGCCAGCAGCTTACGGGCGGGAAATCAAGAGACCCAGTACTTC. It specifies CASSLRAGNQETQYF.

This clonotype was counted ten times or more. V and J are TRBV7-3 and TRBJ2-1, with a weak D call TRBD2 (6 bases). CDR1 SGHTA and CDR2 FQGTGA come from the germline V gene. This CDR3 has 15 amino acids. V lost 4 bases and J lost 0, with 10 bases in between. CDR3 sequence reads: CASSWTKSSYNEQFF. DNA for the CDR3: TGTGCCAGCAGCTGGACTAAAAGCTCCTACAATGAGCAGTTCTTC.

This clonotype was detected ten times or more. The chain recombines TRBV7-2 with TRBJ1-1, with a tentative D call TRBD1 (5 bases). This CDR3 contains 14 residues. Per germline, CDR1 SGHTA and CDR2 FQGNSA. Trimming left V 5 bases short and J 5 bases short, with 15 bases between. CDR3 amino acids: CASSLAGVGTEAFF. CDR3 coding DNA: TGTGCCAGCAGCCTTGCGGGGGTGGGAACTGAAGCTTTCTTT.

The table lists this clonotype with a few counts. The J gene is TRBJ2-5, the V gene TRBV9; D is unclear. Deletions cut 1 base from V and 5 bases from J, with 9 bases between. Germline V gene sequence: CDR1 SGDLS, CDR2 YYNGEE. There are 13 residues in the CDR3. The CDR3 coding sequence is TGTGCCAGCAGCGTAAATTTTCGGGAGACCCAGTACTTC. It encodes CASSVNFRETQYF.

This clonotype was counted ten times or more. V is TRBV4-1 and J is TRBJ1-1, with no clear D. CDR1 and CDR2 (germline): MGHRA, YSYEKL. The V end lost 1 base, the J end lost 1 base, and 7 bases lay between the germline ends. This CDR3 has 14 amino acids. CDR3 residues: CASSQVQRNTEAFF. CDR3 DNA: TGCGCCAGCAGCCAAGTCCAGAGGAACACTGAAGCTTTCTTT.

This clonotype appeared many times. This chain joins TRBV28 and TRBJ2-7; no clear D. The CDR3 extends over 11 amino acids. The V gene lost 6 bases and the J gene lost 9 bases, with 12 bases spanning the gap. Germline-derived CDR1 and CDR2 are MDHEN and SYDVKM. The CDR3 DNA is TGTGCCAGCAGCTCCGCTTCCTCGCAGTACTTC. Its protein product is CASSSASSQYF.

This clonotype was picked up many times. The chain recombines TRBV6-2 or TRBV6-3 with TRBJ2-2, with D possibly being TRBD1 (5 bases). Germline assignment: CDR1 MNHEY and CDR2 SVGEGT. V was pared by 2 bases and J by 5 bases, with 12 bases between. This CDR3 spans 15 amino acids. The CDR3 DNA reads TGTGCCAGCAGTTACCCACCGGACAAAACCGGGGAGCTGTTTTTT. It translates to CASSYPPDKTGELFF.

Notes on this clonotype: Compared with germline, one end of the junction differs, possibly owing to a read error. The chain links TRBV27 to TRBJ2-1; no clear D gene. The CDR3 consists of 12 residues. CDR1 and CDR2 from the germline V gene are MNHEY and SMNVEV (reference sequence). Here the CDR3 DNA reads TGTGTCAGCAGTCAAAAATCGAATGAGCAGTTCTTC. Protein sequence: CVSSQKSNEQFF.

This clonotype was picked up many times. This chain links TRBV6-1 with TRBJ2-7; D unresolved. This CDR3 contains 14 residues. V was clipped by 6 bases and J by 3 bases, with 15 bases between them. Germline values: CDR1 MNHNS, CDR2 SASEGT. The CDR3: CASRRQGSHYEQYF. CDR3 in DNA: TGTGCCAGCAGGCGACAAGGAAGTCACTACGAGCAGTACTTC.